A selection of T cell receptor beta chains follows, all from one sample in a study of CD8 T cells in Susac syndrome. One entry per CDR3 protein, called by TCRdb with MiXCR from the immunoSEQ multiplex PCR reads. The sample includes around 300,000 distinct CDR3 sequences, approximately 90% of them seen just once. Sequencing input: CD8+ T cells from PBMCs. The origin of the receptors is a human donor with multiple sclerosis. The CDR3 runs from the conserved cysteine through the conserved F or W. Where a row states a size, it is once, few, many or the class of an expanded clone; other rows omit it.

clone_size v_call cdr3_aa
NA TRBV20-1 CSARVIGGGANEQFF
NA TRBV20-1 CSARTGGSDTGELFF
few TRBV29-1 CSVEGLGRDEQYF
NA TRBV30 CAWKFPGSSYNEQFF
NA TRBV20-1 CSARRSAGKPADTQYF
NA TRBV6-1 CASSEAPGQPYGYTF
once TRBV6-5 CASGMSASGEQYF
NA TRBV5-6 CASRPEQEWHNEQSF
NA TRBV2 CASKGTGPTYEQYF
NA TRBV15 CATSRGGSGQGLGYTF
NA TRBV7-8 CASSLKAQGELTDTQYF
NA TRBV12-3/TRBV12-4 CASSHETYNEQFF
NA TRBV27 CASSLTPGQGLVGELFF
NA TRBV5-1 CASSLFQGGNEQFF
NA TRBV4-1 CASSHGGGQPQHF
once TRBV24-1 CATSDHRAVRGYNEQFF
NA TRBV4-2 CASSQEKLGDGPDQWAQETQYF
NA TRBV5-4 CASSFVGGALYEQYF
NA TRBV7-9 CASSFNWEQFF
NA TRBV29-1 CSVEPFPYRTLEGYTF
once TRBV30 CAWRTVVAGSTGELFF
NA TRBV7-9 CASSQGGLLDEQYF
NA TRBV19 CASSIGRASNEQYF
NA TRBV28 CASSLSGADEKLFF
NA TRBV9 CASSVATEPGTSGTDTQYF
NA TRBV28 CASTFPPLELAGGPPPDTQYF
once TRBV7-2 CASSLGSRPHEQYF
NA TRBV11-3 CASSPRAGDGAFF
NA TRBV27 CASSLSAGEYGYEQYF
NA TRBV7-9 CASSQGLAWETQYF
NA TRBV28 CASSSMGETYNEQFF
NA TRBV30 CAWTQGVEYTGELFF
NA TRBV5-1 CASSSRTGGNTEAFF
few TRBV6-4 CASSVTEYNEQFF
NA TRBV29-1 CSVDVPRDRGSYEQYF
NA TRBV7-9 CASSLGPGTYEQYF
once TRBV3-1 CASSQRVRGGPCHNEQFF
NA TRBV7-9 CASSPGEEGNQPQHF
NA TRBV30 CAWSVLLNEQFF
NA TRBV28 CASSLLTGGLTDTQYF
NA TRBV24-1 CATSEGDRTSSYNEQFF
NA TRBV11-2 CASSHSGSLYNEQFF
NA TRBV4-3 CASSQEPLQEKLFF
NA TRBV20-1 CSAQFLAGGPSSYNEQFF
NA TRBV20-1 CSRTGGWTEAFF
NA TRBV24-1 CATSQPLRTGGPDTQYF
NA TRBV9 CASSPDKNTEAFF
NA TRBV2 CASSVAGMNTEAFF
NA TRBV7-8 CASSSGTGFSGNTIYF
NA TRBV9 CASSVAGTSTDTQYF
NA TRBV2 CASSDFTGELFF
NA TRBV29-1 CSVELLVGPDTQYF
NA TRBV11-3 CASSILGSDTQYF
once TRBV24-1 CATSDVEYGYTF
NA TRBV5-8 CASSLRSGRAGRQETQYF
NA TRBV5-4 CASSFVGQGNTEAFF
NA TRBV3-1 CASSQDSTSSYEQYF
NA TRBV6-5 CASSYQTRSNTGELFF
few TRBV5-4 CASMELNQETQYF
NA TRBV28 CASSSVEFSTDTQYF